The next 4 T cell receptor beta chains were all read from a single sample in a study of cytomegalovirus exposure and HLA in healthy donors. Profiling relied on immunoSEQ multiplex PCR, and the TCRdb table lists in-frame clones only, not all of them. Altogether 100,000 to 120,000 clones are present, approximately 94% being singletons, with the ten largest covering approximately 0.67%. The material sequenced was PBMCs. All receptors come from a woman younger than 35 in good health and CMV-seronegative.

This clone was seen just once. CDR3 protein: CASSGLAGGNNEQFF. The CDR3 bases are TGTGCCAGCAGTGGACTAGCGGGGGGGAACAATGAGCAGTTCTTC. The chain employs TRBV6-1 and TRBJ2-1; 14 bases are shared with TRBD2. V shed 4 bases and J 5 bases; nucleotides not matched to a gene: 1. The CDR3 covers 15 residues. The germline gives CDR1 MNHNS, CDR2 SASEGT.

V gene TRBV7-2 combines with J gene TRBJ1-5; maybe TRBD1 (6 bases). V gave up 5 bases and J gave up 0 bases, with 17 bases separating them. Germline V gene data show CDR1 as SGHTA and CDR2 as FQGNSA. This CDR3 is built from 17 residues. The CDR3 here is CASSPGGTRISNQPQHF. The CDR3 coding sequence is TGTGCCAGCAGCCCGGGAGGGACAAGGATTAGCAATCAGCCCCAGCATTTT.

This clone has only a few counts. The chain carries TRBV29-1 and TRBJ2-5; D is possibly TRBD1 (7 bases). This CDR3 is built from 21 residues. V gave up 1 base and J gave up 5 bases, with 35 bases separating them. Germline V gene lookup returns CDR1 SQVTM and CDR2 ANQGSEA. The CDR3 DNA reads TGCAGCGTTGAAGGGCCCCCCACCTTTGGACTACAGGGGTACGAAGCGGAGACCCAGTACTTC. It yields the protein CSVEGPPTFGLQGYEAETQYF.

DNA of the CDR3: TGTGCCAGCAGTCCCGGGACAGGGAACGGCTATGGCTACACCTTC. This translates into CASSPGTGNGYGYTF. This sequence joins TRBV28 and TRBJ1-2; TRBD1 agrees at 9 bases. CDR3 length: 15 amino acids. The V and J ends lost 5 bases and 4 bases, in that order; junction bases with no gene match: 8. CDR1 is MDHEN, CDR2 SYDVKM, per germline.